A single T cell receptor beta chain is shown here with its context. The antigen is not known. This specimen belongs to a study of cytomegalovirus exposure and HLA in healthy donors. Study in general: There were 100 million to 120 million unique TCR beta sequences, drawn from some 180 million T cells, in an earlier analysis. The Caucasian-associated ancestry cluster contained about four fifths of the approximately 400 genotyped donors. Study-wide findings and caveats: It was reported that TCR beta sequences correctly inferred the HLA-A and HLA-B alleles for most subjects. Solely CMV serostatus was available to characterize immune exposure.

This CDR3 has 15 residues. From germline, CDR1 is KGHSH and CDR2 LQKENI. J lost 8 bases, V lost 3 bases, and 8 bases had no gene match. The PCR was carried out with 60 Vbeta primers and 13 Jbeta primers. Libraries were prepared by immunoSEQ multiplex PCR; TCRdb keeps only in-frame clonotypes and omits some of them. Of about 170,000 clones in the sample, 65% to 90% were seen once. The sequencing input was PBMCs. This TCR came from a male donor in good health and CMV-seronegative. The J gene is TRBJ2-1, the V gene TRBV18, with 9 positions matching TRBD1. This CDR3 is CASSPRDREGDEQFF. CDR3 sequence (DNA): TGTGCCAGCTCACCTAGGGACAGGGAAGGCGATGAGCAGTTCTTC.